The clone carrying this T cell receptor beta chain was seen only a few times. The sample is drawn from a study of blood T cell repertoires in COVID-19. Study-level background: COVID-19 samples, acute and convalescent, were from the United States, Italy and Spain.

Clones were sequenced by immunoSEQ multiplex PCR, and TCRdb holds only the in-frame ones, with some missing. The sample holds tens of thousands of clones; over 80% are singletons and the top ten take less than 2%. V lost 5 bases and J lost 7, with 12 bases in between. This CDR3 has 13 residues. Germline CDR1 reads GTSNPN; CDR2 reads SVGIG (reference sequence). This rearrangement joins TRBV30 to TRBJ1-6; D gene ambiguous. The receptor comes from a woman aged 55-69 years with acute or convalescent COVID-19. The sequenced sample consisted of peripheral blood. CDR3 loop: CAWGRGLNSPLHF. DNA for the CDR3: TGTGCCTGGGGGAGAGGGCTGAATTCACCCCTCCACTTT. Based on the CDR3 plus reference TRBV30 and TRBJ1-6, the full variable domain is SQTIHQWPATLVQPVGSPLSLECTVEGTSNPNLYWYRQAAGRGLQLLFYSVGIGQISSEVPQNLSASRPQDRQFILSSKKLLLSDSGFYLCAWGRGLNSPLHFGNGTRLTVT.